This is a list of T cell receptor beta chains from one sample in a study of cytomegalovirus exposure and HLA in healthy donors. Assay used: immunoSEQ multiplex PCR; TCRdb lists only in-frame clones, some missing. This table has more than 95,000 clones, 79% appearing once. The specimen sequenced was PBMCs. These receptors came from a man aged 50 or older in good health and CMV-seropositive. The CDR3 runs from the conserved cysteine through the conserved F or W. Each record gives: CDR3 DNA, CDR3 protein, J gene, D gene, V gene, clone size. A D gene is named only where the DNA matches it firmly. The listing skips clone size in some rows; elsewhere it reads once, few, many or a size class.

TGTGCCAGCAGAGCGGGAGGGCCAGCCGAGCAGTACTTC,CASRAGGPAEQYF,TRBJ2-7,TRBD2,TRBV25-1,-
TGTGCCAGCAGCTTAGGGCCCTCCTTCTACGAGCAGTACTTC,CASSLGPSFYEQYF,TRBJ2-7,-,TRBV7-2,-
TGTGCCAGCAGCGCAGACAGGCTGTATGGCTACACCTTC,CASSADRLYGYTF,TRBJ1-2,-,TRBV7-9,-
TGTGCCAGCAGCCCCGGGGCAGGGGGCTCGTTAGCGGGCTACGAGCAGTACTTC,CASSPGAGGSLAGYEQYF,TRBJ2-7,-,TRBV9,-
TGTGCCAGCAGCAAAAGCGCCCGGGTTGGTAAACTGTTTTTT,CASSKSARVGKLFF,TRBJ1-4,-,TRBV21-1,-
TGTGCCAGCAGCGCCGGACTGTTAAGCTCCTACAATGAGCAGTTCTTC,CASSAGLLSSYNEQFF,TRBJ2-1,-,TRBV7-9,-
TGTGCCAGCAGCCCAAGAGGGACAGGATTGGAAAAACTGTTTTTT,CASSPRGTGLEKLFF,TRBJ1-4,TRBD1,TRBV11-3,-
TGTGCCAGCAGCTTCTTCAGTAACACCGGGGAGCTGTTTTTT,CASSFFSNTGELFF,TRBJ2-2,-,TRBV7-9,-
TGTGCCAGCGGAAAACAGAACTCCTACGAGCAGTACTTC,CASGKQNSYEQYF,TRBJ2-7,-,TRBV28,-
TGTGCCAGCCGAACATACGGGGGGCCATCCGACCCCACCTTC,CASRTYGGPSDPTF,TRBJ1-2,-,TRBV5-8,-
TGTGCCAGCTCATTTGGACAGGACCTTACCGGGGAGCTGTTTTTT,CASSFGQDLTGELFF,TRBJ2-2,TRBD1,TRBV18,few
TGTGCCAGCAGTTCCCCCACTAGCGGGAGGTCTTACGAGCAGTACTTC,CASSSPTSGRSYEQYF,TRBJ2-7,TRBD2,TRBV28,-
TGTGCCAGTAGTATCCGACTCAATGAAAAACTGTTTTTT,CASSIRLNEKLFF,TRBJ1-4,-,TRBV19,-
TGCAGTAGCGTATCCGGAGGGACGACGGCCCACCGAACCGTCTCCTACAATGAGCAGTTCTTC,CSSVSGGTTAHRTVSYNEQFF,TRBJ2-1,-,TRBV29-1,-
TGTGCCAGCAGCGAACAGGGGGCTATGGAGACCCAGTACTTC,CASSEQGAMETQYF,TRBJ2-5,TRBD1,TRBV7-3,-
TGCGCCAGCAGCTTGATGGGGGGAGGCCAAGAGACCCAGTACTTC,CASSLMGGGQETQYF,TRBJ2-5,-,TRBV5-1,-
TGTGCCAGCAGTGGGACAGGGACCACCTACGAGCAGTACTTC,CASSGTGTTYEQYF,TRBJ2-7,TRBD1,TRBV6-6,-
TGCACCAGCAGCCAAGACGAATTAGCGGGAGATAGCGGGGAGCTGTTTTTT,CTSSQDELAGDSGELFF,TRBJ2-2,-,TRBV1,-
TGTGCCAGCTTGACAGGGGAGATTAATTCACCCCTCCACTTT,CASLTGEINSPLHF,TRBJ1-6,TRBD1,TRBV28,once
TGTGCCTGGTACCGGGACAGACCGAACGAGCAGTACTTC,CAWYRDRPNEQYF,TRBJ2-7,TRBD1,TRBV30,-
TGTGCCAGCAGCCACGGACAGGGGTCCTACGAGCAGTACTTC,CASSHGQGSYEQYF,TRBJ2-7,TRBD1,TRBV14,few
TGTGCCAGCAGTTTGACTAGCGGGAGGTCGGACGAGCAGTACTTC,CASSLTSGRSDEQYF,TRBJ2-7,TRBD2,TRBV27,once
TGTGCCAGCAGTTTTTTTGGAGGGAGCCGCACAGATACGCAGTATTTT,CASSFFGGSRTDTQYF,TRBJ2-3,-,TRBV28,-
TGTGCCAGCAGTTTATCAGGGACAGGGGGCGAGGCGCAGTACTTC,CASSLSGTGGEAQYF,TRBJ2-7,TRBD1,TRBV27,-
TGTGCCAGCAGTCTTCGGAGTTCCGGTCAGCCCCAGCATTTT,CASSLRSSGQPQHF,TRBJ1-5,-,TRBV27,-
TGTGCCAGCCAATACGACAGAAAATTCTATGGCTACACCTTC,CASQYDRKFYGYTF,TRBJ1-2,-,TRBV18,-
TGTGCCAGTAGGCTCACCGGGACAGGGTCATCATCTAATGAAAAACTGTTTTTT,CASRLTGTGSSSNEKLFF,TRBJ1-4,TRBD1,TRBV19,-
TGTTCCAGCAGCTTCGGGGGCTCCTACGAGCAGTACTTC,CSSSFGGSYEQYF,TRBJ2-7,-,TRBV7-9,-
TGCGCCAGCAGGACAGGGGGCGCATGGACCGGGGAGCTGTTTTTT,CASRTGGAWTGELFF,TRBJ2-2,TRBD1,TRBV5-1,-
TGTGCCAGCAGCCGGAGCGGGGCCTCCTACGAGCAGTACTTC,CASSRSGASYEQYF,TRBJ2-7,TRBD2,TRBV11-2,once
TGTGCCTGGAGTGTCGGAGAGACCCAGTACTTC,CAWSVGETQYF,TRBJ2-5,-,TRBV30,-
TGTGCCAGCAGTTTAAAAGCGGCTAGCACAGATACGCAGTATTTT,CASSLKAASTDTQYF,TRBJ2-3,-,TRBV27,-
TGTGCCTGGAGTGTAGGCGGGAGGAGGAATGAGCAGTTCTTC,CAWSVGGRRNEQFF,TRBJ2-1,TRBD2,TRBV30,-
TGTGCCTGGAGTGTACGGGGACTAGCGGGAGTTGGGGAGACCCAGTACTTC,CAWSVRGLAGVGETQYF,TRBJ2-5,TRBD2,TRBV30,-
TGTGCCAGCAGCACCGGACCGGGAGGCTTAGGGAACACCATATATTTT,CASSTGPGGLGNTIYF,TRBJ1-3,-,TRBV5-4,-
TGTGCCAGCGGCGCGGGAGTGGCCTACAATGAGCAGTTCTTC,CASGAGVAYNEQFF,TRBJ2-1,TRBD2,TRBV7-2,-